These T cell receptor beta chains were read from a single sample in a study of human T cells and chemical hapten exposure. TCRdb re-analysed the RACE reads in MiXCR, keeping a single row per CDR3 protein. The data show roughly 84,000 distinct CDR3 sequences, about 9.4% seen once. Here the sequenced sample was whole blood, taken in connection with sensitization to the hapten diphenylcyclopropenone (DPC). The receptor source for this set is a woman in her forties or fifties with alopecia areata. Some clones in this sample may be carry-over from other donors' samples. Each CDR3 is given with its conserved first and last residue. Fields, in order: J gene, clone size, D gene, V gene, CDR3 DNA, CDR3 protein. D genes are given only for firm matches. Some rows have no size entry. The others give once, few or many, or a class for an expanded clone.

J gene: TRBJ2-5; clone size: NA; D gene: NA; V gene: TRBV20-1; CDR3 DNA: TGCAGTGCTAGCTCTCGGGAGACCCAGTACTTC; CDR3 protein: CSASSRETQYF
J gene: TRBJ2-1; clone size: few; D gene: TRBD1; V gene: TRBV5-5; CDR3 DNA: TGTGCCAGCAGCTTGTGGACAGGGAATCACCAAAATGAGCAGTTCTTC; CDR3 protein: CASSLWTGNHQNEQFF
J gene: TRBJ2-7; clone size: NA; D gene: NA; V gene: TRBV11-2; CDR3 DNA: TGTGCCAGCAGCCCAGGGACTTTGCTTGGGGAGCAGTACTTC; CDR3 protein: CASSPGTLLGEQYF
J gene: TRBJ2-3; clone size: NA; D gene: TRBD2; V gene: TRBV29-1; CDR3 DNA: TGCAGCGTCGAAACTAGCGGGAGAGGGTTTACGCAGTATTTT; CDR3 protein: CSVETSGRGFTQYF
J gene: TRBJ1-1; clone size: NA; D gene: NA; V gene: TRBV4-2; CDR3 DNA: TGTGCCAGCAGCCAAGGAGACAGCCAAAACACTGAAGCTTTCTTT; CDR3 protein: CASSQGDSQNTEAFF
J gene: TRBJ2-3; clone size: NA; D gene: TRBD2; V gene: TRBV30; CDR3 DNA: TGTGCCTGGAGTAGCGGGAGGCTACTCACAGATACGCAGTATTTT; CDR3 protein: CAWSSGRLLTDTQYF
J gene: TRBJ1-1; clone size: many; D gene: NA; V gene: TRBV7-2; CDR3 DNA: TGTGCCAGCAGCAAGGGGGAGATAGTTGGGCTCGACACTGAAGCTTTCTTT; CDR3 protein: CASSKGEIVGLDTEAFF
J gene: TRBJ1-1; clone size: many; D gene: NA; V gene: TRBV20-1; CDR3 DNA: TGCAGTGCTCTACAGGGTCATGCCATGAACACTGAAGCTTTCTTT; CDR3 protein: CSALQGHAMNTEAFF
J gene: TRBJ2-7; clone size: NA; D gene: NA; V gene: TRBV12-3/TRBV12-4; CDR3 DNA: TGTGCCAGCACCCACTCGGGCGAGCAGTACTTC; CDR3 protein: CASTHSGEQYF
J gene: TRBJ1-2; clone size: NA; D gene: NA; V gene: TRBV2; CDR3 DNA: TGTGCCAGCAGTGGTGGTGATCGTGCCGGCTACACCTTC; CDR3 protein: CASSGGDRAGYTF
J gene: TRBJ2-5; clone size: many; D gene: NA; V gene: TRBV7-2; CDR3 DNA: TGTGCCAGCAGCCCGGCGGCAGGGTGGGGCCAAGAGACCCAGTACTTC; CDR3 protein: CASSPAAGWGQETQYF
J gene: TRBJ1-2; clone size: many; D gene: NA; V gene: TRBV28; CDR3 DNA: TGTGCCAGCAGGATCATGGGGGCGGGAGGCTACACCTTC; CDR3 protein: CASRIMGAGGYTF
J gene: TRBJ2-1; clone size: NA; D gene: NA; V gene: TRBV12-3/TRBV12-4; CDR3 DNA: TGTGCCAGCAGTTACGCCCAGGGTTTCGGGCAGTTCTTC; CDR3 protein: CASSYAQGFGQFF
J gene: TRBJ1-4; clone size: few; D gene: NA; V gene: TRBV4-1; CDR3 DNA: TGCGCCAGCAGCCAAGATTTTGCGGGAAATGAAAAACTGTTTTTT; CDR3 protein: CASSQDFAGNEKLFF
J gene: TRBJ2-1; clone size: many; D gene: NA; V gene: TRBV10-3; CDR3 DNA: TGTGCCATCAGTGCGCTGACTAGCAATGAGCAGTTCTTC; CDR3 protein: CAISALTSNEQFF
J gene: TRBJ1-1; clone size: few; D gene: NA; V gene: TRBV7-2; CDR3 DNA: TGTGCCAGCAGCTTACTAAAGGGAACTGAAGCTTTCTTT; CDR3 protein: CASSLLKGTEAFF
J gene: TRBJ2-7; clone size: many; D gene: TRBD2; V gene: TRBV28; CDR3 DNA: TGTGCCAGCAGTTTTCCTACTAGCGGGAGGAACTACGAGCAGTACTTC; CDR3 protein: CASSFPTSGRNYEQYF
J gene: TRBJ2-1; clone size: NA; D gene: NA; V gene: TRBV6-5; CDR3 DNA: TGTGCCAGCAGTAGGGGCGGTGGTAATGAGCAGTTCTTC; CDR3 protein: CASSRGGGNEQFF
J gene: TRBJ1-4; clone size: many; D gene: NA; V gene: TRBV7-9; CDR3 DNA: TGTGCCAGCAGCTTATCAGGACAGAAAAATGAAAAACTGTTTTTT; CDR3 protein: CASSLSGQKNEKLFF
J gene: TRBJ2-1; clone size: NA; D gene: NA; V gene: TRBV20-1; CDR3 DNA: TGCAGTGCCCGGTCCAATGAGCAGTTCTTC; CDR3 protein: CSARSNEQFF
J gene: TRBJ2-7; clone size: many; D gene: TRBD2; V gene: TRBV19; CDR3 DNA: TGTGCCAGTACCCAGACTAGCGGGGTTAACGAGCAGTACTTC; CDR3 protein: CASTQTSGVNEQYF
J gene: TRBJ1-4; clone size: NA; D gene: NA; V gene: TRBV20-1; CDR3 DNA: TGCAGTGCTAGAGAAGACCAGGGGAGTGAAAAACTGTTTTTT; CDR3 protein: CSAREDQGSEKLFF
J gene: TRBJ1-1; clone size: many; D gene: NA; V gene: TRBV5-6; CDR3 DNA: TGTGCCAGCAGCCCCATGAGGGGCACTGAAGCTTTCTTT; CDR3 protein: CASSPMRGTEAFF
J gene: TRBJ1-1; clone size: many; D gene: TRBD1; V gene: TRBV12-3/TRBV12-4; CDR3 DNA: TGTGCCAGCAACCCCTCCCACAGGGGGCAAGGGAACACTGAAGCTTTCTTT; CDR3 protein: CASNPSHRGQGNTEAFF
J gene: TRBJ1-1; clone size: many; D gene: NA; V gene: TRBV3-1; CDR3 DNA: TGTGCCAGCAGCCAAGATCTCAACGGAAATGAGAACACTGAAGCTTTCTTT; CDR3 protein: CASSQDLNGNENTEAFF
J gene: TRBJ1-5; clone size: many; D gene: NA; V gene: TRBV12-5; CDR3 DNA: TGTGCTAGTGGCCCTGGTGAGGGAGGACAGCCCCAGCATTTT; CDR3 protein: CASGPGEGGQPQHF
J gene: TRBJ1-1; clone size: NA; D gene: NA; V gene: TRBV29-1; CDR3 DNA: TGCAGCGTGGCGGACAGCGTCACTGAAGCTTTCTTT; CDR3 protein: CSVADSVTEAFF
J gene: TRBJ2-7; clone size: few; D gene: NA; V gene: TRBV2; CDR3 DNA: TGTGCCAGCAGTACCGTCCCGGGACCTACCCGGGAGCAGTACTTC; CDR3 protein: CASSTVPGPTREQYF
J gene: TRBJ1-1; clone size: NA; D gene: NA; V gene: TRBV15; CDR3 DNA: TGTGCCACCAGCAGGGGACAGAACACTGAAGCTTTCTTT; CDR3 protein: CATSRGQNTEAFF
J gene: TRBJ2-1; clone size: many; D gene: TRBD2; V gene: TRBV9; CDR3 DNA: TGTGCCAGCAGCACACCCCCAGTAGCGGGAGGAGGAAATGAGCAGTTCTTC; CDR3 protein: CASSTPPVAGGGNEQFF
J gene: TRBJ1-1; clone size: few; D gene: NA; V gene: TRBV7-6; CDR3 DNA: TGTGCCAGCAGCTTAGGGGCACCCCCGACCACTGAAGCTTTCTTT; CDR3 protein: CASSLGAPPTTEAFF
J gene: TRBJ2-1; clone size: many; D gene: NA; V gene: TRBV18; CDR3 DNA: TGTGCCAGCTCACCCGAAGTAATCGGTGTCAATGAGCAGTTCTTC; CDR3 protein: CASSPEVIGVNEQFF
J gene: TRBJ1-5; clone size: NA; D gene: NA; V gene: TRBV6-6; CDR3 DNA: TGTGCCAGCAGCCAACCGACAGCAAGTAGCAATCAGCCCCAGCATTTT; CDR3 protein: CASSQPTASSNQPQHF
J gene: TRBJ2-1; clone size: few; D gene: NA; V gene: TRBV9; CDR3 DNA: TGTGCCAGCAGTCGACAGGTGTTGGTCAATGAGCAGTTCTTC; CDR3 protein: CASSRQVLVNEQFF
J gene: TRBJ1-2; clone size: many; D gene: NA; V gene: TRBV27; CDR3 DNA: TGTGCCAGCAGTTTATCGCTCCTAGCTAACTATGGCTACACCTTC; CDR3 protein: CASSLSLLANYGYTF
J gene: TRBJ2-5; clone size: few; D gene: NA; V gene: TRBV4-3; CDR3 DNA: TGCGCCAGCAGCCAAGATCGGGAGACCCAGTACTTC; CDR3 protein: CASSQDRETQYF
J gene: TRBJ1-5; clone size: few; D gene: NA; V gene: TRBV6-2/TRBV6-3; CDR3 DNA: TGTGCCAGCAGGCCCCTTCAGGGTCCGGGGGATCAGCCCCAGCATTTT; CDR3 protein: CASRPLQGPGDQPQHF
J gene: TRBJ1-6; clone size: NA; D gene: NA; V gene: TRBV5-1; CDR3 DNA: TGCGCCAGCAGCTTGGTGGAGGGAGGTAATTCACCCCTCCACTTT; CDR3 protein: CASSLVEGGNSPLHF
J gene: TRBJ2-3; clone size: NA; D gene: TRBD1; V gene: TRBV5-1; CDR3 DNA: TGCGCCAGCAGCCCGGACAGGGCGAAGAGCACAGATACGCAGTATTTT; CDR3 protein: CASSPDRAKSTDTQYF
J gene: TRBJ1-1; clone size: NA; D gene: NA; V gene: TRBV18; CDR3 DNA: TGTGCCAGCTCTCAGGAGGGTACGGTGAACACTGAAGCTTTCTTT; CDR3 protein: CASSQEGTVNTEAFF
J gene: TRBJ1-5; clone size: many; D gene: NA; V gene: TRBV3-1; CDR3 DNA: TGTGCCAGCAGCCAAGGTGGGTCAGGAATTAATCAGCCCCAGCATTTT; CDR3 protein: CASSQGGSGINQPQHF
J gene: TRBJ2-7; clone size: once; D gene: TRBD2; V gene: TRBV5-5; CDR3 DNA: TGTGCCAGCAGCTCCGGGACTAGCGGGAGTTTGTACGAGCAGTACTTC; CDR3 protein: CASSSGTSGSLYEQYF